This entry features one T cell receptor beta chain sequence. No cognate antigen has been identified for it. Per-nucleotide qualities are absent, and no much larger clonotype sits a single base away. Whole blood was collected in K2EDTA tubes by collaborating institutions according to the institutions' own protocols. Collaborator samples were shipped for TCRbeta analysis as frozen whole blood, isolated PBMCs, or DNA extracted from either sample type. This record comes from a study of blood T cell repertoires in COVID-19 (dated by TCRdb to about 2020). General notes on the study: Samples from collaborators originated in the United States, Italy and Spain and spanned both the acute and convalescent phases of COVID-19. The material from the prospective study consisted of cDNA or gDNA derived from T cells, B-cell-depleted T cells, or PBMCs. Subjects who had been exposed to COVID-19, were actively infected with it, or had recovered from it provided the deeply sampled blood TCRbeta repertoires that made up the dataset. The repertoires were made available in a free public database intended to serve as a resource for research on the immune response to SARS-CoV-2. The samples were drawn from the first 160 participants of the ongoing ImmuneRACE study and from some 1,300 subjects provided by 6 global collaborators. Sample metadata almost always included a de-identified subject ID, COVID-19 status, age in years and sex. HLA class I and class II types, where available, came from metadata supplied by the sample provider rather than from assay-based typing. Study-level results and caveats: Clinical and demographic metadata were provided uncurated, with the amount varying by source and participant.

TCRbeta CDR3 regions were amplified from genomic DNA by means of the immunoSEQ Assay, a bias-controlled multiplex PCR. The authors processed their data as follows. Within the assay, amplification of reference gene primers was used to estimate how many nucleated cells each sample contained. To quantify the absolute abundance of each unique TCRbeta CDR3 rearrangement, sequence reads were collapsed and filtered. For each sample, productive Simpson clonality was calculated as the square root of Simpson's diversity index across productive rearrangements. In its TCRdb copy, this immuneACCESS table keeps in-frame sequences only and misses some clones. Where compared with another copy, unresolved V genes explain less than half of these, and the others have no known cause. From that table come the V and J calls and clone size; the DNA was used to work out D and trimming. The sample records tens of thousands of clones, roughly 85% of which are singletons. The top ten hold roughly 29% of the sample.

The sequencing sample was made of peripheral blood. This receptor was obtained from a man aged 60 to 69 with active or convalescent COVID-19.

The CDR3 is CASSLATLTPRRYEQYF. The DNA sequence is given as TGTGCCAGCAGCCTAGCTACCCTTACTCCCCGGCGTTACGAGCAGTACTTC. The chain was built from TRBV28 and TRBJ2-7; the D segment could be TRBD2, given 5 matching bases. CDR1 and CDR2, per the germline V gene, are MDHEN and SYDVKM. V is shortened by 6 bases, J by 4 bases, and the region joining them spans 25 bases. There are 17 amino acids in the CDR3, from cysteine to phenylalanine inclusive. Here the CDR3 DNA is all that survives: 51 bases in frame from base 1.